A selection of T cell receptor beta chains follows, all from one sample in a study of beta chain features in type 1 diabetes. TCRdb keeps only in-frame clones here, not all; method: immunoSEQ multiplex PCR. The table lists around 500,000 clones, approximately 10% of them singletons. The sequenced sample was naive CD4+ T cells from blood. The origin of the receptors is a woman aged 18-29 years in good health. Both conserved end residues are part of each CDR3. D genes are given only for firm matches. Where a row states a size, it is once, few, many or the class of an expanded clone; other rows omit it.

v_call: TRBV29-1
d_call: .
j_call: TRBJ2-2
clone_size: .
cdr3_aa: CSVEGSFNTGELFF
cdr3_nt: TGCAGCGTTGAGGGCAGCTTTAACACCGGGGAGCTGTTTTTT

v_call: TRBV19
d_call: .
j_call: TRBJ2-3
clone_size: few
cdr3_aa: CASRLSRAPGDTQYF
cdr3_nt: TGTGCCAGCAGACTTAGCCGGGCACCGGGAGATACGCAGTATTTT

v_call: TRBV27
d_call: .
j_call: TRBJ2-7
clone_size: .
cdr3_aa: CASSLHGIF
cdr3_nt: TGTGCCAGCAGTTTGCACGGAATCTTC

v_call: TRBV30
d_call: .
j_call: TRBJ1-4
clone_size: .
cdr3_aa: CAWGVGYATNEKLFF
cdr3_nt: TGTGCCTGGGGGGTGGGTTATGCAACTAATGAAAAACTGTTTTTT

v_call: TRBV7-6
d_call: TRBD1
j_call: TRBJ2-5
clone_size: few
cdr3_aa: CASSLTGAETQYF
cdr3_nt: TGTGCCAGCAGCTTGACAGGGGCGGAGACCCAGTACTTC

v_call: TRBV4-3
d_call: .
j_call: TRBJ1-6
clone_size: few
cdr3_aa: CASSQDGGPYRGHSPLHF
cdr3_nt: TGCGCCAGCAGCCAAGATGGGGGGCCTTATCGAGGGCATTCACCCCTCCACTTT

v_call: TRBV7-9
d_call: TRBD1
j_call: TRBJ2-2
clone_size: few
cdr3_aa: CASSTRQGMNTGELFF
cdr3_nt: TGTGCCAGCAGCACCCGACAGGGGATGAACACCGGGGAGCTGTTTTTT

v_call: TRBV7-2
d_call: .
j_call: TRBJ2-5
clone_size: few
cdr3_aa: CASSSRVRQETQYF
cdr3_nt: TGTGCCAGCAGCTCCAGGGTGCGGCAAGAGACCCAGTACTTC

v_call: TRBV9
d_call: .
j_call: TRBJ2-1
clone_size: few
cdr3_aa: CASSAAGASNSYNEQFF
cdr3_nt: TGTGCCAGCAGCGCTGCGGGGGCCTCGAACTCCTACAATGAGCAGTTCTTC

v_call: TRBV28
d_call: .
j_call: TRBJ2-5
clone_size: few
cdr3_aa: CASSLGRGMETQYF
cdr3_nt: TGTGCCAGCAGTTTAGGCAGGGGTATGGAGACCCAGTACTTC

v_call: TRBV20-1
d_call: .
j_call: TRBJ1-2
clone_size: .
cdr3_aa: CSGGDNYGYTF
cdr3_nt: TGCAGTGGGGGGGATAACTATGGCTACACCTTC

v_call: TRBV18
d_call: .
j_call: TRBJ2-2
clone_size: few
cdr3_aa: CASSPLTGELFF
cdr3_nt: TGTGCCAGCTCACCATTGACCGGGGAGCTGTTTTTT

v_call: TRBV4-2
d_call: .
j_call: TRBJ2-2
clone_size: few
cdr3_aa: CASSQDSSNTGELFF
cdr3_nt: TGTGCCAGCAGCCAAGATTCCTCTAACACCGGGGAGCTGTTTTTT

v_call: TRBV5-4
d_call: .
j_call: TRBJ2-6
clone_size: .
cdr3_aa: CASSGTPGANVLTF
cdr3_nt: TGTGCCAGCAGCGGGACTCCGGGGGCCAACGTCCTGACTTTC

v_call: TRBV28
d_call: .
j_call: TRBJ1-5
clone_size: few
cdr3_aa: CASSSLIRPQHF
cdr3_nt: TGTGCCAGCAGTTCCCTAATTCGGCCCCAGCATTTT

v_call: TRBV15
d_call: TRBD1
j_call: TRBJ1-4
clone_size: .
cdr3_aa: CATSREGDRANEKLFF
cdr3_nt: TGTGCCACCAGCAGAGAGGGGGACAGGGCTAATGAAAAACTGTTTTTT

v_call: TRBV15
d_call: TRBD1
j_call: TRBJ2-7
clone_size: few
cdr3_aa: CATSRESGTGADEQYF
cdr3_nt: TGTGCCACCAGCAGGGAATCCGGGACAGGGGCTGACGAGCAGTACTTC

v_call: TRBV23-1
d_call: .
j_call: TRBJ1-5
clone_size: few
cdr3_aa: CASGTDRDQPQHF
cdr3_nt: TGCGCCAGCGGTACGGACCGCGATCAGCCCCAGCATTTT

v_call: TRBV13
d_call: .
j_call: TRBJ1-3
clone_size: .
cdr3_aa: CASRRTAGNTIYF
cdr3_nt: TGTGCCAGCAGACGTACCGCTGGAAACACCATATATTTT

v_call: TRBV29-1
d_call: TRBD1
j_call: TRBJ2-5
clone_size: .
cdr3_aa: CSVGWTGGTQETQYF
cdr3_nt: TGCAGCGTAGGGTGGACAGGGGGGACCCAAGAGACCCAGTACTTC

v_call: TRBV29-1
d_call: .
j_call: TRBJ1-1
clone_size: .
cdr3_aa: CSVESRRGLAPEAFF
cdr3_nt: TGCAGCGTTGAATCACGGCGGGGCCTCGCCCCTGAAGCTTTCTTT

v_call: TRBV14
d_call: .
j_call: TRBJ1-3
clone_size: few
cdr3_aa: CASSPGSSGNTIYF
cdr3_nt: TGTGCCAGCAGCCCAGGGTCTTCTGGAAACACCATATATTTT

v_call: TRBV7-2
d_call: .
j_call: TRBJ2-5
clone_size: few
cdr3_aa: CASSLDFSGETQYF
cdr3_nt: TGTGCCAGCAGCTTAGACTTCTCCGGTGAGACCCAGTACTTC

v_call: TRBV5-6
d_call: .
j_call: TRBJ2-1
clone_size: .
cdr3_aa: CASSLRRDSYNEQFF
cdr3_nt: TGTGCCAGCAGCTTGCGTAGGGATTCCTACAATGAGCAGTTCTTC

v_call: TRBV7-2
d_call: .
j_call: TRBJ1-5
clone_size: .
cdr3_aa: CASSLERLNQPQHF
cdr3_nt: TGTGCCAGCAGCCTGGAGAGGCTCAATCAGCCCCAGCATTTT

v_call: TRBV29-1
d_call: .
j_call: TRBJ1-2
clone_size: few
cdr3_aa: CSALRDRDGYTF
cdr3_nt: TGCAGCGCCCTTAGGGACCGGGATGGCTACACCTTC

v_call: TRBV14
d_call: .
j_call: TRBJ1-6
clone_size: .
cdr3_aa: CASSQTPGYSPLHF
cdr3_nt: TGTGCCAGCAGCCAAACCCCTGGCTATTCACCCCTCCACTTT

v_call: TRBV7-9
d_call: .
j_call: TRBJ2-3
clone_size: few
cdr3_aa: CASIRGGDTDTQYF
cdr3_nt: TGTGCCAGCATCCGCGGAGGAGATACAGATACGCAGTATTTT

v_call: TRBV7-9
d_call: .
j_call: TRBJ1-6
clone_size: few
cdr3_aa: CASSLGLNSPLHF
cdr3_nt: TGTGCCAGCAGCTTGGGGTTAAATTCACCCCTCCACTTT

v_call: TRBV10-3
d_call: TRBD2
j_call: TRBJ2-5
clone_size: few
cdr3_aa: CATGLAGHQETQYF
cdr3_nt: TGTGCCACCGGACTAGCGGGACACCAAGAGACCCAGTACTTC